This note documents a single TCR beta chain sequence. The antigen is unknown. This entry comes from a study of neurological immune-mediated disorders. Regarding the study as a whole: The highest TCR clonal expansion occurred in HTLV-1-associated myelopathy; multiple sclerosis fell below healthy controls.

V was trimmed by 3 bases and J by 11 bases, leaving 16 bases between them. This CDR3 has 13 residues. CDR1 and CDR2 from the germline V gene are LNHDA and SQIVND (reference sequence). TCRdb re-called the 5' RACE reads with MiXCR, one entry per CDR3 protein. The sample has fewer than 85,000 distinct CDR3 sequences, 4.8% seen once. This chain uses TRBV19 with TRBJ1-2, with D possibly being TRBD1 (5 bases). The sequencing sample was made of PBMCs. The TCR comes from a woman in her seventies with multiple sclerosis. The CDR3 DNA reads TGTGCCAGTAGTATCGAACAGGTTCTTGGTTACACCTTC. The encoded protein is CASSIEQVLGYTF.